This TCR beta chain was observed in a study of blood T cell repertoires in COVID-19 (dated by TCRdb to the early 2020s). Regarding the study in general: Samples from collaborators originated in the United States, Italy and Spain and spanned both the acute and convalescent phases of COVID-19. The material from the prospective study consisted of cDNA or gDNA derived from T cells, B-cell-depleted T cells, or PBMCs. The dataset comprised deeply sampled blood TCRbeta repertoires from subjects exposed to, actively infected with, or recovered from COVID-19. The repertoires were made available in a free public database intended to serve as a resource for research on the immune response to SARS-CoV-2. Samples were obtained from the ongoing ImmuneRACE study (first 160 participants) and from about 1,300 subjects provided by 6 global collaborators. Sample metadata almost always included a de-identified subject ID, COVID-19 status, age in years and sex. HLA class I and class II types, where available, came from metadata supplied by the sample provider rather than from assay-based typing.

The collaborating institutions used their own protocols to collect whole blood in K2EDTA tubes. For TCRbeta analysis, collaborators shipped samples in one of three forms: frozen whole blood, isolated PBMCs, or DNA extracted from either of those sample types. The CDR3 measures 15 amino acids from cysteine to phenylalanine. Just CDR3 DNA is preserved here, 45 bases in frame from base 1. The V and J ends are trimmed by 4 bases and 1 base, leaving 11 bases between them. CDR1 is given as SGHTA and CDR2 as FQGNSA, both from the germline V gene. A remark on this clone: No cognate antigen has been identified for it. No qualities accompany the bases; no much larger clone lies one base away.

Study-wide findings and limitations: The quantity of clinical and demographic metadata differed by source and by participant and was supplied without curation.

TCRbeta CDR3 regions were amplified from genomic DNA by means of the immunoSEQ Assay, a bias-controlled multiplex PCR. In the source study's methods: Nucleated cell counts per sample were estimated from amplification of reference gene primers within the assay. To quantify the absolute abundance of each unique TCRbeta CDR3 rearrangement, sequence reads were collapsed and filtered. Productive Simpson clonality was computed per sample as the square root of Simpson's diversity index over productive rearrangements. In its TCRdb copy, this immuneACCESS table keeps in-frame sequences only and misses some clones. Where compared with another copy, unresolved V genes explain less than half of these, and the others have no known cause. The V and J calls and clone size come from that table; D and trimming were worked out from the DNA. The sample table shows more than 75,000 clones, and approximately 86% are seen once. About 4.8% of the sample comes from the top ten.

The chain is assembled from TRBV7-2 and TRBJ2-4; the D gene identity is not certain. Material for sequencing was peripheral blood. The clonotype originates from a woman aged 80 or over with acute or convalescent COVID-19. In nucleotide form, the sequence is TGTGCCAGCAGCTCCCCAAGTGCGGCCAAAAACATTCAGTACTTC. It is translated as CASSSPSAAKNIQYF.